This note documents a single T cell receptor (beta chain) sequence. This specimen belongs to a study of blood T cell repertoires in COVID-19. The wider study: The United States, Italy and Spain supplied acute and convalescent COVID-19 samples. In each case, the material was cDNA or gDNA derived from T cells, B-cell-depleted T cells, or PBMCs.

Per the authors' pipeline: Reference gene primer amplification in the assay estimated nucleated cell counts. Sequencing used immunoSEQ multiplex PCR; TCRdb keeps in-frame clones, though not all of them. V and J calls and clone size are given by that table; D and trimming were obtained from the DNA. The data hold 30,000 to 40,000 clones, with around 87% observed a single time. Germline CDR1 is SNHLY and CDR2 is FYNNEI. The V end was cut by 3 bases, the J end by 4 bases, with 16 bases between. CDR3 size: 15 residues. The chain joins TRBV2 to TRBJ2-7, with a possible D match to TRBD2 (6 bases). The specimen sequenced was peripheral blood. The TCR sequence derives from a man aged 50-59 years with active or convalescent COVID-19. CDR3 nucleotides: TGTGCCAGCAGTGAGGGTTGGGACTTGTCGTACGAGCAGTACTTC. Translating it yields CASSEGWDLSYEQYF. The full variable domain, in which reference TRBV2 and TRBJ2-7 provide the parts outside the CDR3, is EPEVTQTPSHQVTQMGQEVILRCVPISNHLYFYWYRQILGQKVEFLVSFYNNEISEKSEIFDDQFSVERPDGSNFTLKIRSTKLEDSAMYFCASSEGWDLSYEQYFGPGTRLTVT.